This T cell receptor beta chain was sequenced in a study of T-cell memory formation after mild COVID-19. About the research overall: TCR clusters largely stayed donor specific.

This clonotype was detected a few times. The antigen remains unidentified. Whole-study results and caveats: Researchers report contracting CD4+ clones mostly in CM and EM, with CD8+ clones in EMRA.

The CDR3 totals 15 residues. The V end was cut by 4 bases, the J end by 0 bases, with 13 bases between. Germline lookup yields CDR1 MNHEY and CDR2 SMNVEV (reference sequence). Constant-segment primers and 5'RACE yielded cDNA libraries for TCR alpha and TCR beta, each carrying sample barcodes and UMIs. TCRdb processed the 5' RACE reads anew with MiXCR; each CDR3 protein has one entry. There are around 500,000 distinct CDR3 sequences in the sample; 15% to 20% occur only once, and approximately 13% lies in the top ten. The V and J genes are TRBV27 and TRBJ2-7; D unclear. The clonotype comes from an adult woman who had mild COVID-19 (a few samples of this study predate the infection). Cell type and time point are not known. The specimen sequenced was PBMCs or a T cell subset sorted from them (not recorded which). Here the CDR3 DNA reads TGTGCCAGCAGTTATACGGTTCGAAGCTCCTACGAGCAGTACTTC. This translates into CASSYTVRSSYEQYF.